This TCR beta chain was identified in a study of cytomegalovirus exposure and HLA in healthy donors. The study's findings and limits: The listing of 150 to 200 TCR beta chains classed them as cytomegalovirus-associated. Solely CMV serostatus was available to characterize immune exposure. After further analysis at a later stage, around 17,000 TCR beta sequences were associated with HLA alleles at 0.05 false discovery rate.

Remarks on this clone: Its antigen is undetermined. This sample includes further DNA sequences coding for the same CDR3.

Germline loops: CDR1 SGHRS, CDR2 YFSETQ. With 0 bases clipped from V and 2 bases from J, the junction kept 2 bases outside the gene matches. This CDR3 spans 14 amino acids. The PCR used 60 Vbeta and 13 Jbeta primers. Only in-frame clones appear in the TCRdb table, and some are missing; sequencing was by immunoSEQ multiplex PCR. Among over 150,000 clones listed, roughly 82% were seen once. Donors sampled were nominally healthy, though unrecorded immune exposures were likely. The chain couples TRBV5-1 to TRBJ2-7; 7 bases match TRBD1. The source material was PBMCs. The TCR was taken from a girl between 10 and 17 years old in good health and CMV-seropositive. CDR3 in DNA: TGCGCCAGCAGCTTGGGACAGGGCGCCTACGAGCAGTACTTC. Protein product: CASSLGQGAYEQYF.